This T cell receptor (beta chain) was documented in a study of blood T cell repertoires in COVID-19 (dated by TCRdb to between 2020 and 2021). Study-wide context: Collaborator samples came from the United States, Italy and Spain and covered acute and convalescent phases of COVID-19. The material from the prospective study consisted of cDNA or gDNA derived from T cells, B-cell-depleted T cells, or PBMCs. Deeply sampled blood TCRbeta repertoires from subjects exposed to, actively infected with, or recovered from COVID-19 were included in the dataset. The repertoires were made available in a free public database intended to serve as a resource for research on the immune response to SARS-CoV-2. The samples were drawn from two sources: the first 160 participants of the ongoing ImmuneRACE study, and approximately 1,300 subjects contributed by 6 global collaborators. Nearly every sample came with metadata listing a de-identified subject ID, COVID-19 status, age in years and sex. Where available, HLA class I and class II types were taken from metadata supplied by the sample provider and were not determined by assay-based typing.

The paper's findings and limits, for the study overall: The quantity of clinical and demographic metadata differed by source and by participant and was supplied without curation.

TCRbeta CDR3 regions were amplified from genomic DNA by means of the immunoSEQ Assay, a bias-controlled multiplex PCR. On the authors' methods: Nucleated cell counts per sample were estimated from amplification of reference gene primers within the assay. To quantify the absolute abundance of each unique TCRbeta CDR3 rearrangement, sequence reads were collapsed and filtered. For each sample, productive Simpson clonality was calculated by taking the square root of Simpson's diversity index across productive rearrangements. Drawn from immuneACCESS, this table holds only the in-frame rearrangements with V and J called that TCRdb kept. Clones are partly lost; checked studies trace under half to an unresolved V gene and leave the rest unexplained. V and J calls and clone size are those listed in that table; D and trimming were worked out from the DNA. For this sample the table gives 230,000 or so clones, of which approximately 80% were detected only once. Clones ranked in the top ten supply 2% to 2.5% of the sample.

Via the germline V gene (reference sequence), CDR1 is SGHKS and CDR2 YYEKEE. From cysteine to phenylalanine, the CDR3 is 15 amino acids long. CDR3 DNA is the only sequence kept; it has 45 bases, read in frame from the first base. V is pared back by 4 bases and J by 10 bases, with 21 bases lying between the germline termini. Samples from volunteer blood donors who had recovered from COVID-19 were contributed by a second Seattle source. The collaborating institutions used their own protocols to collect whole blood in K2EDTA tubes. For TCRbeta analysis, collaborator samples were shipped as frozen whole blood, as isolated PBMCs, or as DNA extracted from either sample type. With respect to this clone: The antigen this receptor binds is unknown. It has no much larger one-base neighbor in the sample; base qualities were not kept.

The V and J genes are TRBV5-5 and TRBJ1-5, with TRBD1 as a weak D call on 5 bases. The clonotype originates from a man aged 35-49 years who had recovered from COVID-19. Sequenced sample: peripheral blood. DNA sequence: TGTGCCAGCAGCCCTTCAGGGTTGGAGAGACACCCCCAGCATTTT. Translated, it gives CASSPSGLERHPQHF.